The present T cell receptor beta chain was sequenced within a study of blood T cell repertoires in COVID-19. There are 14 residues in the CDR3. The germline CDR1 and CDR2 sequences are SQVTM and ANQGSEA. V lost 6 bases to trimming and J lost 2 bases; unmatched junction nucleotides: 7. The assay was immunoSEQ multiplex PCR, and TCRdb's table has in-frame clones only and misses some. The data hold under 300,000 clones, with about nine tenths observed a single time. This clonotype originated in a woman aged 45-59 years who had recovered from COVID-19. The V call is TRBV29-1, the J call TRBJ2-3; 8 bases align to TRBD2. The sequenced sample consisted of PBMCs or T cells enriched from blood (not recorded which). The CDR3 sequence: CSVSYSGATDTQYF. The CDR3 DNA reads TGCAGCGTCTCCTATAGCGGGGCCACAGATACGCAGTATTTT.